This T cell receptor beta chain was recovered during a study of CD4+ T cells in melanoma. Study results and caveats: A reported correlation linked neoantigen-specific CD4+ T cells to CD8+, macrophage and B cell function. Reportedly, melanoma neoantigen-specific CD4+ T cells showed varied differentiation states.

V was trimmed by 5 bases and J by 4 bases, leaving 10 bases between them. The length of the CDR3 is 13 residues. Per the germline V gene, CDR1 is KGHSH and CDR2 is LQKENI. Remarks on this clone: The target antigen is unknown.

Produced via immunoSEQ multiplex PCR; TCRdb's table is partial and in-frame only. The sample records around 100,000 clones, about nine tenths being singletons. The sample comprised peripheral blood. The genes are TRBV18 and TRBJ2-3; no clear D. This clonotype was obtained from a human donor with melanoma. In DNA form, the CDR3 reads TGTGCCAGCTCATCAAGTCCCCCAGATACGCAGTATTTT. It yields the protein CASSSSPPDTQYF.